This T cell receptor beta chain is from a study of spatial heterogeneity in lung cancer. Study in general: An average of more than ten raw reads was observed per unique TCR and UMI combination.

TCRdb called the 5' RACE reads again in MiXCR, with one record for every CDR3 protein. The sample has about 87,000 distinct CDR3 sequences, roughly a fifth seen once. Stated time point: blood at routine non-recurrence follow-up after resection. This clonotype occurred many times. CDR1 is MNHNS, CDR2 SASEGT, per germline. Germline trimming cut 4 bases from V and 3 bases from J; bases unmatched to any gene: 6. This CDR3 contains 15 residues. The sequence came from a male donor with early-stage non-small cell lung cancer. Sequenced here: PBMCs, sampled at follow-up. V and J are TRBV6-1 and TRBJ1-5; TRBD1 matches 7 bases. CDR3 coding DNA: TGTGCCAGCAGTGCGCAGACAGGGAACAATCAGCCCCAGCATTTT. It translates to CASSAQTGNNQPQHF.